The source of this T cell receptor (beta chain) is a study of blood T cell repertoires in COVID-19 (dated by TCRdb to 2019 to 2021). With regard to the full study: Collaborator samples came from the United States, Italy and Spain and covered acute and convalescent phases of COVID-19. The material from the prospective study consisted of cDNA or gDNA derived from T cells, B-cell-depleted T cells, or PBMCs. The dataset comprised deeply sampled blood TCRbeta repertoires from subjects exposed to, actively infected with, or recovered from COVID-19. The repertoires were released in a freely available public database intended as a resource for research on the immune response to SARS-CoV-2. The samples were drawn from two sources: the first 160 participants of the ongoing ImmuneRACE study, and fewer than 1,500 subjects contributed by 6 global collaborators. A de-identified subject ID, COVID-19 status, age in years and sex were almost always included in the sample metadata. Where HLA class I and class II types were available, the types were taken from metadata supplied by the sample provider, not from assay-based typing.

V gives up 4 bases and J gives up 5 bases, and the segment between their germline ends measures 12 bases. Sequences KGHSH (CDR1) and LQKENI (CDR2) are obtained from the germline V gene. Including cysteine and phenylalanine, the CDR3 has 13 amino acids. The sequence is cut down to CDR3 DNA, 39 bases in frame from base 1. Results and caveats for the whole study, not just this receptor: How much clinical and demographic metadata was included differed by source and by participant, and the metadata was provided uncurated.

TCRbeta CDR3 regions were amplified from genomic DNA using the immunoSEQ Assay, a bias-controlled multiplex PCR. Concerning the study's data processing: Nucleated cell counts per sample were estimated from amplification of reference gene primers within the assay. Sequence reads were collapsed and filtered to measure the absolute abundance of every unique TCRbeta CDR3 rearrangement. Productive Simpson clonality was computed per sample as the square root of Simpson's diversity index over productive rearrangements. Entries here come from immuneACCESS through TCRdb and include only in-frame sequences with V and J called. Some clones fail to appear in such tables; in the studies checked, an unresolved V gene covers under half of the shortfall, and the cause of the remainder is unknown. V and J calls and clone size come straight from that table; D and trimming were deduced from the DNA. The sample table shows 250,000 to 400,000 clones, and roughly 90% are seen once. Roughly 2.8% of the sample is held by the ten biggest clonotypes.

To note about this clone: What antigen it recognizes has not been identified. No per-base quality is available; no much larger clone lies one base away.

At one collaborating source in Seattle, patients were enrolled during active infection and were followed longitudinally through the course of disease. The collaborating institutions used their own protocols to collect whole blood in K2EDTA tubes. For TCRbeta analysis, collaborators shipped samples as frozen whole blood, isolated PBMCs, or DNA extracted from either of those sample types. This clonotype originated in a woman aged 25-40 years with COVID-19, enrolled during active disease. Sequencing input: peripheral blood. This receptor chain uses TRBV18 and TRBJ2-7, and perhaps TRBD1 as D gene, on 6 matching bases. The CDR3 corresponds to CASSRQVKDEQYF. The sequence in DNA is TGTGCCAGCTCACGACAGGTGAAGGACGAGCAGTACTTC.